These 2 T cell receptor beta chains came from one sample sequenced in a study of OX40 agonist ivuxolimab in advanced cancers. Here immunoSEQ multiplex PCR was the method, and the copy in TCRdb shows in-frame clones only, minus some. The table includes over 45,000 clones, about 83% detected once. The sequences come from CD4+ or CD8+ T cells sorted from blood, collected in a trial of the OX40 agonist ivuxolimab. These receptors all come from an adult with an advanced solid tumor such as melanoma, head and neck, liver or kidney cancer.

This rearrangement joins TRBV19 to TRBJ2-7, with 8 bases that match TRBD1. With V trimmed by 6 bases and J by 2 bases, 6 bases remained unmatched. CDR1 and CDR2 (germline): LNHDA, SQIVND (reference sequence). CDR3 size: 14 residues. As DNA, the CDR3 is TGTGCCAGTAGCGATTCGGACAGGGCCTACGAGCAGTACTTC. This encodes CASSDSDRAYEQYF.

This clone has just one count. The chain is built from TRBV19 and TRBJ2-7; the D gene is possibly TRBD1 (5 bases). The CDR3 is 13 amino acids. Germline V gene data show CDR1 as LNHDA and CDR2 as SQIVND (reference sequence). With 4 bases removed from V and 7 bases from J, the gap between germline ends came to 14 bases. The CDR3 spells CASSTTRVGEQYF. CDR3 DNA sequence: TGTGCCAGTAGTACCACCAGGGTCGGAGAGCAGTACTTC.